This T cell receptor (beta chain) appears in the sequencing data of a study of STAT5B mutations in CD4+ large granular lymphocyte leukemia. This table comes from immunoSEQ multiplex PCR, and its TCRdb copy is limited to in-frame clones, with some not included. This sample carries approximately 27,000 clones, 80% to 85% of them seen once, and the ten largest clones take around 0.33%. V shed 4 bases, J shed 0 bases, and the junction held 5 bases outside the gene matches. Germline assignment: CDR1 MGHRA and CDR2 YSYEKL. The CDR3 sequence is 16 residues long. Control samples were healthy donors' buffy coats. This clone was found a few times. Its antigen remains unknown. Whole-study results and caveats: Compared with healthy controls (2/35), patient top clones favored TRBV06 (8/27).

J is TRBJ1-5 and V is TRBV4-1; 8 bases match TRBD1. Sequenced material: CD4+ T cells from blood buffy coats. The clonotype originates from a human donor in good health. The CDR3 loop reads CASSPWTGNSNQPQHF. CDR3 coding DNA: TGCGCCAGCAGCCCTTGGACAGGGAATAGCAATCAGCCCCAGCATTTT.